The 24 T cell receptor beta chains below come from one sample, sequenced in a study of cytomegalovirus exposure and HLA in healthy donors (dated by TCRdb to the late 2010s). Library generation was performed with the immunoSEQ multiplex PCR assay. For the multiplex PCR, a mixture combining 60 forward primers for TCR Vbeta segments and 13 reverse primers for TCR Jbeta segments was used. TCRdb took this table from immuneACCESS and kept in-frame rearrangements with V and J called. Such tables lack part of the clones; where checked against another copy, unresolved V genes explain under half of the gap, and the rest is unexplained. The sample contains roughly 220,000 clones, 65% to 85% of them found a single time. The ten top clones hold 1.5% to 2% of the sample. Sequenced input: PBMCs. All receptors come from a man aged 45-65 years in good health and CMV-seronegative.

The gene calls are TRBV11-2 and TRBJ2-1; 7 bases fit TRBD2. The CDR3 sequence is 14 residues long. After removal of 1 base from V and 5 bases from J, the junction contained 2 bases not matched to a gene. CDR1 and CDR2 (germline): SGHAT, FQNNGV. The CDR3 protein is CASSLGLADNEQFF. CDR3 bases: TGTGCCAGCAGCTTAGGCCTAGCGGACAATGAGCAGTTCTTC.

The rearrangement links TRBV28 to TRBJ1-1; 7 bases line up with TRBD1. Germline trimming cut 4 bases from V and 1 base from J; bases unmatched to any gene: 3. Germline loops: CDR1 MDHEN, CDR2 SYDVKM. The CDR3 extends over 14 amino acids. The CDR3 nucleotides read TGTGCCAGCAGTTCATACAGGGGGAACACTGAAGCTTTCTTT. As protein: CASSSYRGNTEAFF.

The chain has TRBV10-1 and TRBJ2-3; D remains unclear. V lost 5 bases and J 7 bases, leaving 13 bases between the germline ends. The V gene's germline CDR1 is WNHNN and CDR2 SYGVQD (reference sequence). The CDR3 runs to 13 residues. CDR3 region: CASSLTSVHTQYF. The DNA of the CDR3 is TGCGCCAGCAGTCTAACCTCGGTTCATACGCAGTATTTT.

The rearrangement links TRBV6-5 to TRBJ2-7, with 9 bases that match TRBD2. V lost 1 base and J lost 5; bases outside the gene matches: 3. Germline V gives CDR1 MNHEY, CDR2 SVGAGI. The CDR3 has 14 residues. The CDR3: CASSYLAGANEQYF. The CDR3 DNA is TGTGCCAGCAGTTACTTAGCGGGAGCCAACGAGCAGTACTTC.

As DNA, the CDR3 is TGTGCCAGTAGTGTGACTAGCCGAAATGAGCAGTTCTTC. Translation: CASSVTSRNEQFF. The J gene is TRBJ2-1, the V gene TRBV19; TRBD2 agrees at 7 bases. Trimming at V came to 5 bases and at J to 7 bases, leaving 5 bases not matched to a gene. CDR3 length equals 13 residues. Looked up from germline, CDR1 is LNHDA and CDR2 is SQIVND (reference sequence).

V usage is TRBV18 and J usage is TRBJ2-1; 10 nucleotides line up with TRBD2. CDR1 is KGHSH, CDR2 LQKENI, per germline. J lost 12 bases, V lost 3 bases, and 11 bases had no gene match. The CDR3 has 15 amino acids. The CDR3 nucleotides are TGTGCCAGCTCACCGAGGACTAGCGGATATGAAGGGCAGTTCTTC. Its protein product is CASSPRTSGYEGQFF.

A single count supports this clone. This rearrangement joins TRBV5-1 to TRBJ2-5; 7 nucleotides agree with TRBD1. CDR3 size: 15 residues. V was clipped by 0 bases and J by 4 bases; unmatched bases: 6. Germline V gives CDR1 SGHRS, CDR2 YFSETQ. CDR3 bases: TGCGCCAGCAGCTTGGTTACAGGGGTTTCAGAGACCCAGTACTTC. Amino acid sequence: CASSLVTGVSETQYF.

In this sample, this clone turned up a few times. This sequence joins TRBV6-6 and TRBJ1-1; maybe TRBD1 (5 bases). Germline V gives CDR1 MNHNY, CDR2 SVGAGI (reference sequence). Trimming removed 4 bases at V and 3 bases at J, with 15 bases between. CDR3 length equals 15 residues. CDR3 in DNA: TGTGCCAGCAGTTCGCAGGGCGGTGGGGACACTGAAGCTTTCTTT. Its protein product is CASSSQGGGDTEAFF.

This chain joins TRBV5-1 and TRBJ1-4; D is possibly TRBD1 (6 bases). CDR1 is SGHRS, CDR2 YFSETQ, per germline. Trimming pared 4 bases from V and 4 bases from J, leaving 14 bases between. This CDR3 has 15 residues. As DNA, the CDR3 is TGCGCCAGCAGCGAGCCGGGACACGTTAATGAAAAACTGTTTTTT. It translates to CASSEPGHVNEKLFF.

This sequence joins TRBV5-8 and TRBJ2-3, with 9 bases matching TRBD2. The CDR3 sequence is 18 residues long. The V segment lost 0 bases and the J segment 4 bases; nucleotides outside the gene matches: 12. CDR1 is SGHTS and CDR2 is YDEGEE in the germline V gene. The DNA for the CDR3 is TGTGCCAGCAGCTTGGACCGCGTTAGCGGGAGAGGAGCAGATACGCAGTATTTT. It encodes CASSLDRVSGRGADTQYF.

The chain couples TRBV18 to TRBJ2-1; D is perhaps TRBD2 (6 bases). The CDR3 contains 16 residues. Per the germline V gene, CDR1 is KGHSH and CDR2 is LQKENI. The germline V and J ends were trimmed by 2 bases and 0 bases, with 11 bases remaining between them. CDR3 coding DNA: TGTGCCAGCTCACCAGCGGGGCCCAGCTCCTACAATGAGCAGTTCTTC. Its protein product is CASSPAGPSSYNEQFF. The variable domain in full, completed from reference TRBV18 and TRBJ2-1, reads NAGVMQNPRHLVRRRGQEARLRCSPMKGHSHVYWYRQLPEEGLKFMVYLQKENIIDESGMPKERFSAEFPKEGPSILRIQQVVRGDSAAYFCASSPAGPSSYNEQFFGPGTRLTVL.

The chain recombines TRBV6-5 with TRBJ2-3; D uncertain. Germline values: CDR1 MNHEY, CDR2 SVGAGI. The CDR3 covers 14 residues. Between the trimmed V and J ends, which lost 6 bases and 2 bases, there was a span of 12 bases. In nucleotides, the CDR3 is TGTGCCAGCAGGACCGTACAGTACACAGATACGCAGTATTTT. This sequence encodes CASRTVQYTDTQYF.

V is TRBV28 and J is TRBJ1-5; D remains unclear. Per germline, CDR1 MDHEN and CDR2 SYDVKM. The V gene lost 2 bases and the J gene lost 4 bases, with 12 bases spanning the gap. This CDR3 has 15 amino acids. The CDR3: CASSLRDTLNQPQHF. CDR3 DNA: TGTGCCAGCAGTTTAAGAGACACATTAAATCAGCCCCAGCATTTT.

This clone was counted a single time. V usage is TRBV11-2 and J usage is TRBJ2-5, with D possibly matching TRBD1 (5 bases). The CDR3 length is 16 residues. CDR1 SGHAT and CDR2 FQNNGV come from the germline V gene. Deletions cut 5 bases from V and 2 bases from J, with 18 bases between. DNA of the CDR3: TGTGCCAGCAGCACCACCTTACCGACAGATCAAGAGACCCAGTACTTC. The encoded protein is CASSTTLPTDQETQYF.

The rearrangement uses TRBV12-5 and TRBJ1-5, with unresolved D. CDR1 is LGHNT and CDR2 is FRNRAP in the germline V gene. Trimming stripped 3 bases from V and 6 bases from J, with 9 bases between. The CDR3 is 13 amino acids. The CDR3 coding sequence is TGTGCTAGTGGTTTCGACGCGGGTCAGCCCCAGCATTTT. The encoded protein is CASGFDAGQPQHF.

This chain uses TRBV29-1 with TRBJ2-3; 9 bases fit TRBD2. After removal of 1 base from V and 1 base from J, the junction contained 6 bases not matched to a gene. The CDR3 runs 16 residues. The V gene's germline CDR1 is SQVTM and CDR2 ANQGSEA. The CDR3, as DNA: TGCAGCGTTGAAGGACTAGCGGATGCGGGCACAGATACGCAGTATTTT. The encoded protein is CSVEGLADAGTDTQYF.

This chain links TRBV2 with TRBJ2-3; 9 bases agree with TRBD2. The V gene's germline CDR1 is SNHLY and CDR2 FYNNEI. Trimming took 4 bases from V and 0 from J; bases not matched to a gene: 8. CDR3 size: 17 residues. CDR3 sequence: CASSGLAVSTSTDTQYF. In DNA, the CDR3 is TGTGCCAGCAGTGGACTAGCGGTTAGCACTAGCACAGATACGCAGTATTTT.

The chain links TRBV28 to TRBJ2-1; 11 bases fit TRBD1. With 2 bases clipped from V and 6 bases from J, the junction kept 3 bases outside the gene matches. Germline CDR1 and CDR2: MDHEN and SYDVKM. The CDR3 has 15 amino acids. The chain's CDR3 is CASSLVDRGPNEQFF. CDR3 DNA: TGTGCCAGCAGTTTAGTGGACAGGGGGCCCAATGAGCAGTTCTTC.

The chain has TRBV11-1 and TRBJ2-7; TRBD1 might be the D (7 bases). The CDR3 covers 14 residues. Germline assignment: CDR1 SGHAT and CDR2 FQDESV (reference sequence). V was cut by 4 bases and J by 6 bases, with 16 bases left in between. The CDR3 protein is CASSSQGQGGEQYF. The CDR3 DNA is TGTGCCAGCAGCTCCCAGGGCCAGGGGGGCGAGCAGTACTTC.

The rearrangement uses TRBV11-3 and TRBJ1-1; D possibly corresponds to TRBD1 (6 bases). With 7 bases removed from V and 5 bases from J, the gap between germline ends came to 14 bases. The CDR3 runs 13 residues. Germline-derived CDR1 and CDR2 are SGHNT and YENEEA. In DNA form, the CDR3 reads TGTGCCAGCACCAAAGGGGGGGAAACTGAAGCTTTCTTT. It yields the protein CASTKGGETEAFF.

CDR3 nucleotide sequence: TGTGCCAGCAAAGACGAACAGAGAACCGGGGAGCTGTTTTTT. Translated, it gives CASKDEQRTGELFF. The chain is built from TRBV2 and TRBJ2-2; D call uncertain. The ends were cut back, 7 bases at V and 5 bases at J, with 14 bases in the middle. This CDR3 contains 14 residues. Per germline, CDR1 SNHLY and CDR2 FYNNEI.

In the case of this clone: The same CDR3 also results from other DNA sequences found in this sample. The J gene is TRBJ2-2, the V gene TRBV5-4; maybe TRBD2 (6 bases). With 4 bases removed from V and 0 bases from J, the gap between germline ends came to 13 bases. CDR1 and CDR2 (germline): SGHNT, YYREEE (reference sequence). The CDR3 contains 16 residues. DNA for the CDR3: TGTGCCAGCAGCCGGGAGCCCCCGCCGAACACCGGGGAGCTGTTTTTT. Protein: CASSREPPPNTGELFF.

This clone was seen a few times. This chain joins TRBV9 and TRBJ2-7; 11 bases line up with TRBD2. Germline CDR1 SGDLS, CDR2 YYNGEE. V dropped 2 bases and J dropped 5; count of bases not matched to a gene: 6. The CDR3 loop spans 15 amino acids. The CDR3 protein is CASSVTSGSTHEQYF. DNA of the CDR3: TGTGCCAGCAGCGTTACTAGCGGGAGTACCCACGAGCAGTACTTC.

J is TRBJ2-6 and V is TRBV19; a possible D gene is TRBD1 (5 bases). In germline, CDR1 is LNHDA, CDR2 SQIVND (reference sequence). Trimming took off 6 bases at V and 0 bases at J, with 21 bases between the two ends. The CDR3 spans 19 residues. Here the CDR3 DNA reads TGTGCCAGTAGCCCTATCCCAGGGTCTAAGAGCTCTGGGGCCAACGTCCTGACTTTC. This translates into CASSPIPGSKSSGANVLTF.